The clone carrying this TCR beta chain was counted a single time. V dropped 4 bases and J dropped 2; count of bases not matched to a gene: 6. This CDR3 has 15 residues. Germline CDR1 reads SGDLS; CDR2 reads YYNGEE. This specimen comes from a study of blood T cell repertoires in COVID-19. Whole-study context: Spain, Italy and the United States supplied samples that represented acute and convalescent COVID-19.

Using immunoSEQ multiplex PCR, the repertoire was profiled, and TCRdb retains in-frame clones only, with some absent. The table records over 100,000 clones, about 80% of them present only once. The receptor was isolated from a woman aged 45-65 years with acute or convalescent COVID-19. The chain recombines TRBV9 with TRBJ2-1; 7 nucleotides agree with TRBD1. Material for sequencing was peripheral blood. CDR3 residues: CASSQGQGAYNEQFF. CDR3 nucleotides: TGTGCCAGCAGCCAGGGGCAGGGGGCCTACAATGAGCAGTTCTTC.